This TCR beta chain appears in the sequencing data of a study of beta chain features in type 1 diabetes. About the study: Age, gender and cell yields were alike across patients and healthy donors. Examination spanned approximately 110 million sorted cells from all samples. Study-wide findings and caveats: All four CD4+ subsets of Type 1 diabetes patients contained TCRB CDR3s that were moderately but significantly shorter.

Cell sorting via CD45RO/CCR7/CD25/CD127/CD95/CD27 was performed to obtain CD4+ naive, central memory, regulatory and stem cell-like memory cells. Expressed TCRB transcripts were sequenced because the entire RNA isolate underwent reverse transcription. Sequencing was performed with immunoSEQ multiplex PCR; in TCRdb, only in-frame clones are kept and a portion is missing. The profile shows roughly 300,000 clones, around 9.3% of them singletons. This clone was found a few times. The target antigen is unknown. Germline CDR1 and CDR2: MNHEY and SVGAGI. The CDR3 is 14 residues long. Trimming stripped 4 bases from V and 4 bases from J, with 13 bases between.

This chain uses TRBV6-5 with TRBJ1-2, with D perhaps matching TRBD1 (5 bases). The receptor's source is a man aged 25 to 40 with type 1 diabetes. Material: central memory CD4+ T cells from blood. The CDR3 coding sequence is TGTGCCAGCAGTTCTACCTCAGGGCTCTATGGCTACACCTTC. This sequence encodes CASSSTSGLYGYTF.